The present TCR beta chain was sequenced within a study of Ad26.COV2.S vaccination and SARS-CoV-2 variants. Study background: Once, or twice with 56 days between doses, Ad26.COV2.S was given intramuscularly.

For this clone: Its antigen is unknown.

This sample's treatment: 15 to 20 received Ad26.COV2.S at low or high dose, single or two shots; about five received placebo; per-sample allocation not given. The samples were gathered on day 63 after the first injection of vaccine or placebo. Profiled with immunoSEQ multiplex PCR; TCRdb holds only in-frame clones, not every one. Seen here are 350,000 to 450,000 clones, roughly 91% observed once, and the top ten hold more than 3%. Findings and limits, study-wide: Estimates derived from TCR breadth and depth analyses may have underestimated total T cell responses. Researchers reported similar non-spike TCR breadth in vaccine and placebo recipients.

Germline CDR1 is KGHSH and CDR2 is LQKENI. The CDR3 runs 13 residues. Trimming removed 6 bases from V and 3 bases from J, with 9 bases in between. This receptor was taken from a person between 18 and 65 years old who received the Ad26.COV2.S COVID-19 vaccine or a placebo. The sequencing used peripheral blood, collected in a trial of Ad26.COV2.S vaccine versus placebo. The gene calls are TRBV18 and TRBJ2-4, with D unclear. DNA for the CDR3: TGTGCCAGCTCGTCAAGCCTCAAAAACATTCAGTACTTC. This gives the protein CASSSSLKNIQYF.